These T cell receptor beta chains were read from a single sample in a study of blood T cells in healthy people across ages. TCRdb fed the 5' RACE reads into MiXCR, producing one record per CDR3 protein. The repertoire consists of some 760,000 distinct CDR3 sequences, with 20% to 25% occurring once and the leading ten covering approximately 3.7%. The same sample was also studied in work on T cells of mothers and their children.

Material: blood. All receptors come from a boy between 10 and 17 years old in good health. The CDR3 runs from the conserved cysteine through the conserved F or W. Size values are once, few and many counts, or a class for expanded clones, and some rows have none.

CDR3	V	size	J
CASKSSGRPDTGELFF	TRBV6-1	few	TRBJ2-2
CASSPTRQAEVETQYF	TRBV12-3/TRBV12-4	.	.
CASSLVRYSYGYTF	TRBV7-2	few	TRBJ1-2
CASSPWTGNTGELFF	TRBV12-3/TRBV12-4	.	TRBJ2-2
CASSQGAGLWESSVDTQYF	TRBV4-3	.	TRBJ2-3
CASSGGGDRDYGYTF	TRBV28	.	TRBJ1-2
CASSQETGAVTYNEQFF	TRBV4-3	.	.
CASSYLAQNLEAFF	TRBV6-2/TRBV6-3	few	TRBJ1-1
CAGSEVPGSVYEQYF	TRBV2	.	TRBJ2-7
CASSSVGGWNEKLFF	TRBV5-5	many	TRBJ1-4
CASKQGSGTDTQYF	TRBV2	.	TRBJ2-3
CASSASGELFF	TRBV7-9	.	TRBJ2-2
CASSQVNLGLAGGETQYF	TRBV4-1	many	TRBJ2-5
CASSAGLAAGELFF	TRBV5-1	.	TRBJ2-2
CASTMGGETQYF	TRBV12-3/TRBV12-4	.	TRBJ2-5
CASSQEGKSSYNEQFF	TRBV4-3	.	TRBJ2-1
CAISESTVRGANTGELFF	TRBV10-3	.	TRBJ2-2
CASTMGLVSTGELFF	TRBV7-2	.	TRBJ2-2
CASSPGQGKAKNIQYF	TRBV3-1	many	TRBJ2-4
CASPVGRDRNTGELFF	TRBV28	.	TRBJ2-2
CASSQGGGRADTQHF	TRBV4-3	.	.
CASSAIPGTSWQYF	TRBV9	.	TRBJ2-3
CASSFRGTGGEAVLQETQYF	TRBV28	.	TRBJ2-5
CAISDGWYTEAFF	TRBV10-3	.	TRBJ1-1
CASRELAGSTDTQYF	TRBV25-1	few	TRBJ2-3
CASSQDDRPYEQYF	TRBV14	.	TRBJ2-7
CASSEFGGPYEQFF	TRBV6-1	few	TRBJ2-1
CASSHRGRGEKLFF	TRBV3-1	few	TRBJ1-4
CASSYTGGVGTDTQYF	TRBV6-2/TRBV6-3	.	TRBJ2-3
CASSQDVENTDTQYF	TRBV3-1	.	TRBJ2-3
CSALRQGVTYEQYF	TRBV20-1	.	TRBJ2-7
CSAQFSGSTDTQYF	TRBV20-1	few	TRBJ2-3
CASSKITGELFF	TRBV28	.	TRBJ2-2
CARQTLLARGENEQFF	TRBV7-9	few	TRBJ2-1
CASSFTGQGGEKLFF	TRBV7-2	few	TRBJ1-4
CASGLGLAENTQYF	TRBV5-6	.	TRBJ2-3
CASSVGGVAGPQETQYF	TRBV9	few	TRBJ2-5
CASSQARGWDGDNEKLFF	TRBV25-1	few	TRBJ1-4
CSVGTVLSYEQYF	TRBV29-1	few	TRBJ2-7
CSVDASRDIPTDTQYF	TRBV29-1	.	TRBJ2-3
CASSFPGGSDQETQYF	TRBV13	few	.
CASSQDGTGAYNEQFF	TRBV4-3	many	TRBJ2-1
CATSRDSWGRETQYF	TRBV15	.	TRBJ2-5
CASSIGDYYEQYF	TRBV6-2/TRBV6-3	.	TRBJ2-7
CASSVSQELTYEQYF	TRBV9	.	TRBJ2-7
CASRGTSFSGANVLTF	TRBV2	.	TRBJ2-6
CASSRAPSADNEQFF	TRBV4-1	.	.
CASSLAEKGSNEKLFF	TRBV7-8	.	TRBJ1-4
CASSLAEGTREQYF	TRBV5-1	few	TRBJ2-7
CASSFSGTGEKRLFF	TRBV7-2	.	TRBJ1-4
CASSLALAGGETQYF	TRBV7-2	few	TRBJ2-5
CASSYSRQPGSGANVLTF	TRBV6-5	.	TRBJ2-6
CASSSQGGDAYGYTF	TRBV6-5	.	TRBJ1-2